Reported below is one T cell receptor (beta chain). This record comes from a study of blood T cell repertoires in COVID-19. About the research overall: T cells, B-cell-depleted T cells, or PBMCs supplied cDNA or gDNA.

Germline loops: CDR1 SNHLY, CDR2 FYNNEI. This CDR3 contains 15 residues. Trimming took 5 bases from V and 0 from J, leaving 11 bases between them. Produced via immunoSEQ multiplex PCR; TCRdb's table is partial and in-frame only. The sample includes approximately 210,000 clones, less than 90% of them seen just once. V usage is TRBV2 and J usage is TRBJ1-3; D possibly corresponds to TRBD1 (5 bases). This TCR was sampled from a man aged 40-55 years with acute or convalescent COVID-19. Material for sequencing was peripheral blood. CDR3 sequence (DNA): TGTGCCAGCAGTCGACAGTTCGTCTCTGGAAACACCATATATTTT. Translating it yields CASSRQFVSGNTIYF.